Below, 16 T cell receptor beta chains from the same sample are listed, as sequenced in a study of blood T cell repertoires in COVID-19. Using immunoSEQ multiplex PCR, the repertoire was profiled, and TCRdb retains in-frame clones only, with some absent. The table has about 73,000 clones, roughly 90% seen once. Sequenced sample: peripheral blood. The receptors here all came from a woman older than 75 with active or convalescent COVID-19.

The rearrangement joins TRBV19 to TRBJ1-2, with 7 bases matching TRBD1. Unmatched junction bases numbered 5, after V lost 7 bases and J lost 0 bases. There are 14 residues in the CDR3. Germline V lookup: CDR1 LNHDA, CDR2 SQIVND (reference sequence). CDR3 nucleotides: TGTGCCAGTAAAATGGACAGGACTAACTATGGCTACACCTTC. Amino acid sequence: CASKMDRTNYGYTF.

V usage is TRBV16 and J usage is TRBJ2-1; 7 nucleotides align to TRBD1. The V gene end was trimmed by 1 base and the J gene end by 5 bases; junction bases not matched to a gene: 2. The CDR3 is made up of 14 amino acids. Germline-derived CDR1 and CDR2 are KGHSY and FQNENV. The CDR3, as DNA: TGTGCCAGCAGCCAATGGGGACAGAACAATGAGCAGTTCTTC. As protein: CASSQWGQNNEQFF.

CDR3 nucleotides: TGTGCCAGCAGCCACAGCTACGAGCAGTACTTC. The encoded protein is CASSHSYEQYF. This chain connects TRBV5-4 to TRBJ2-7; D gene uncertain. The germline gives CDR1 SGHNT, CDR2 YYREEE (reference sequence). Trimming left V 4 bases short and J 3 bases short, with 5 bases between. This CDR3 has 11 residues. The variable domain in full, completed from reference TRBV5-4 and TRBJ2-7, reads ETGVTQSPTHLIKTRGQQVTLRCSSQSGHNTVSWYQQALGQGPQFIFQYYREEENGRGNFPPRFSGLQFPNYSSELNVNALELDDSALYLCASSHSYEQYFGPGTRLTVT.

V is TRBV7-2 and J is TRBJ2-3, with D uncertain. The CDR3 is 12 residues long. Per the germline V gene, CDR1 is SGHTA and CDR2 is FQGNSA. Between the trimmed V and J ends, which lost 5 bases and 2 bases, there was a span of 5 bases. The CDR3 is CASSPDTDTQYF. The CDR3 DNA reads as TGTGCCAGCAGCCCAGACACAGATACGCAGTATTTT.

The chain joins TRBV5-1 to TRBJ1-6, with TRBD1 identical over 9 bases. Germline V gene lookup returns CDR1 SGHRS and CDR2 YFSETQ. Trimming cost V 0 bases and J 7 bases; bases outside gene matches: 5. The CDR3 consists of 16 residues. In nucleotides, the CDR3 is TGCGCCAGCAGCTTGGTCAGACAGGGGGGGAATTCACCCCTCCACTTT. It encodes CASSLVRQGGNSPLHF.

This sequence joins TRBV7-3 and TRBJ2-1, with D tentatively TRBD2 (6 bases). Germline V gives CDR1 SGHTA, CDR2 FQGTGA. CDR3 length: 17 amino acids. With 2 bases removed from V and 10 bases from J, the gap between germline ends came to 24 bases. This chain's CDR3 is CASSLGGTGDLREEQFF. The CDR3 DNA follows: TGTGCCAGCAGCTTAGGTGGGACGGGAGATCTCCGGGAGGAGCAGTTCTTC.

This rearrangement joins TRBV5-1 to TRBJ1-2; TRBD1 matches at 7 bases. The CDR3 spans 15 residues. V trimming: 0 bases; J trimming: 2 bases; junction bases outside the gene matches: 4. Germline V gene data show CDR1 as SGHRS and CDR2 as YFSETQ. The CDR3 sequence is CASSLAVQGNYGYTF. Written as DNA, the CDR3 is TGCGCCAGCAGCTTGGCTGTACAGGGGAACTATGGCTACACCTTC.

The V gene is TRBV7-9, the J gene TRBJ2-5; TRBD1 matches at 8 bases. The CDR3 loop spans 16 amino acids. V lost 5 bases and J lost 4; bases outside the gene matches: 12. The germline CDR1 and CDR2 sequences are SEHNR and FQNEAQ (reference sequence). The CDR3 loop reads CASSPTTGGYRETQYF. CDR3 sequence (DNA): TGTGCCAGCAGCCCCACCACAGGGGGTTACCGAGAGACCCAGTACTTC.

The V and J genes are TRBV6-2 or TRBV6-3 and TRBJ1-6; no firm D call. The CDR3 is 17 residues long. The germline V gene has CDR1 MNHEY and CDR2 SVGEGT. V was pared by 2 bases and J by 0 bases, with 11 bases between. The CDR3 DNA is TGTGCCAGCAGTTACCAAGACCGGAGCTCCTATAATTCACCCCTCCACTTT. Its protein is CASSYQDRSSYNSPLHF.

This clone has just one count. The chain recombines TRBV6-2 or TRBV6-3 with TRBJ2-1; TRBD2 aligns across 8 bases. V lost 2 bases, J lost 7 bases, and 10 bases stayed unmatched. This CDR3 contains 16 residues. Germline V gives CDR1 MNHEY, CDR2 SVGEGT. CDR3 in DNA: TGTGCCAGCAGTTACCGCTCCCGGGGGGGGCCGAATGAGCAGTTCTTC. It specifies CASSYRSRGGPNEQFF.

The chain employs TRBV6-6 and TRBJ2-3, with unresolved D. V lost 7 bases to trimming and J lost 1 base, with 15 bases between them. The CDR3 sequence is 15 residues long. In germline, CDR1 is MNHNY, CDR2 SVGAGI (reference sequence). CDR3 sequence: CASNYGRSRTDTQYF. In nucleotides, the CDR3 is TGTGCCAGCAACTACGGCCGTTCTCGCACAGATACGCAGTATTTT.

This clone appeared once. The gene calls are TRBV6-6 and TRBJ1-5; 7 nucleotides align to TRBD1. CDR1 and CDR2 from the germline V gene are MNHNY and SVGAGI (reference sequence). J was trimmed by 0 bases and V by 6 bases; bases with no gene match: 2. The CDR3 totals 14 residues. CDR3 region: CASSWDSSNQPQHF. Written as DNA, the CDR3 is TGTGCCAGCAGCTGGGACAGTAGCAATCAGCCCCAGCATTTT.

The chain combines TRBV7-8 with TRBJ2-7; no firm D call. Trimming took 1 base from V and 3 from J, leaving 7 bases between them. Germline loops: CDR1 SGHVS, CDR2 FQNEAQ. The CDR3 sequence is 13 residues long. CDR3 protein: CASSLVPSYEQYF. CDR3 bases: TGTGCCAGCAGCTTAGTCCCCAGCTACGAGCAGTACTTC.

The chain uses TRBV4-3 and TRBJ2-5, with D maybe TRBD2 (6 bases). CDR1 LGHNA and CDR2 YSLEER come from the germline V gene. CDR3 size: 15 residues. The V gene lost 0 bases and the J gene lost 5 bases, with 13 bases spanning the gap. The CDR3 spells CASSQDTWGRETQYF. In DNA, the CDR3 is TGCGCCAGCAGCCAAGACACCTGGGGGAGGGAGACCCAGTACTTC.

CDR3 sequence reads: CASSIATDSKNIQYF. DNA for the CDR3: TGTGCCAGTAGTATAGCTACTGACTCCAAAAACATTCAGTACTTC. V is TRBV19 and J is TRBJ2-4; D uncertain. V lost 1 base and J lost 2, with 9 bases in between. This CDR3 region has 15 residues. Germline lookup yields CDR1 LNHDA and CDR2 SQIVND (reference sequence). Full variable domain (missing parts from reference TRBV19 and TRBJ2-4): DGGITQSPKYLFRKEGQNVTLSCEQNLNHDAMYWYRQDPGQGLRLIYYSQIVNDFQKGDIAEGYSVSREKKESFPLTVTSAQKNPTAFYLCASSIATDSKNIQYFGAGTRLSVL.

The genes are TRBV27 and TRBJ1-1, with 9 positions matching TRBD1. CDR3 length: 17 residues. Trimming took 5 bases from V and 2 from J; bases not matched to a gene: 12. In germline, CDR1 is MNHEY, CDR2 SMNVEV (reference sequence). The CDR3 region has the DNA TGTGCCAGCAGTCCCTCGGACAGGGGATTCTTAAACACTGAAGCTTTCTTT. It translates to CASSPSDRGFLNTEAFF.